Following are 24 T cell receptor beta chains from one sample sequenced in a study of beta chain features in type 1 diabetes. Sequenced material consisted of expressed TCRB transcripts (all of the isolated RNA was reverse transcribed). Repertoires were generated with immunoSEQ multiplex PCR, while TCRdb's copy carries only in-frame clones and drops some. The table shows over 120,000 clones, with 9.2% occurring only once. Sequenced material: central memory CD4+ T cells from blood. The receptor source for this set is a young man in good health.

The chain combines TRBV30 with TRBJ1-5, with 8 bases identical to TRBD1. V shed 3 bases and J 2 bases; nucleotides not matched to a gene: 0. This CDR3 has 13 residues. Germline CDR1 is GTSNPN and CDR2 is SVGIG (reference sequence). The CDR3 nucleotides are TGTGCCTGGAGCAGGGGGCGCAATCAGCCCCAGCATTTT. Residues: CAWSRGRNQPQHF.

The sample holds a few counts of this clone. The chain uses TRBV5-4 and TRBJ2-2, with D possibly being TRBD1 (5 bases). The CDR3 totals 13 residues. Germline-derived CDR1 and CDR2 are SGHNT and YYREEE (reference sequence). Deletions cut 3 bases from V and 7 bases from J, with 10 bases between. CDR3 amino acids: CASSSSGIGELFF. CDR3 bases: TGTGCCAGCAGCTCATCAGGGATCGGGGAGCTGTTTTTT.

Only a few counts were recorded for this clone. This chain uses TRBV7-9 with TRBJ1-6, with D possibly being TRBD1 (5 bases). V shed 8 bases and J shed 9 bases, with 14 bases lying between them. CDR1 is SEHNR and CDR2 is FQNEAQ in the germline V gene (reference sequence). The CDR3 extends over 13 amino acids. CDR3 loop: CASGWGGGSPLHF. The CDR3 coding sequence is TGTGCCAGCGGGTGGGGGGGTGGTTCACCCCTCCACTTT.

The CDR3 nucleotides read TGTGCCAGCAGCCCCTGGACAGGGAACTACAATGAGCAGTTCTTC. It codes for CASSPWTGNYNEQFF. The V and J genes are TRBV7-6 and TRBJ2-1; TRBD1 matches at 8 bases. The CDR3 sequence is 15 residues long. V dropped 5 bases and J dropped 3; count of bases not matched to a gene: 6. Germline-derived CDR1 and CDR2 are SGHVS and FNYEAQ.

Only a few counts were recorded for this clone. CDR3 sequence: CASSPGQALYEQYF. The CDR3 DNA is TGTGCCAGCAGCCCCGGCCAGGCCTTGTACGAGCAGTACTTC. The V and J genes are TRBV28 and TRBJ2-7; D is undetermined. Germline V CDR1 and CDR2: MDHEN, SYDVKM. The CDR3 loop spans 14 amino acids. V was pared by 6 bases and J by 4 bases, with 16 bases between.

There are a few counts of this clone. The rearrangement links TRBV4-3 to TRBJ2-5, with a possible D match to TRBD2 (7 bases). The J call may be mistaken, given a closer DNA end match to TRBJ2-7. CDR3 length: 16 residues. Per germline, CDR1 LGHNA and CDR2 YSLEER. The CDR3 loop is CASSPEAGARPYEQYF. The CDR3 DNA sequence: TGCGCCAGCAGCCCCGAGGCGGGGGCACGACCTTACGAGCAGTACTTC.

This clone was seen a few times. The rearrangement joins TRBV7-6 to TRBJ1-5; TRBD1 matches 7 bases. This CDR3 spans 14 amino acids. The ends lost 4 bases at V and 3 bases at J; junction bases unmatched: 3. CDR1 and CDR2 (germline): SGHVS, FNYEAQ. CDR3 bases: TGTGCCAGCAGCTCACAGGGGAACAATCAGCCCCAGCATTTT. It is translated as CASSSQGNNQPQHF.

This sequence joins TRBV10-3 and TRBJ1-4; D possibly corresponds to TRBD1 (5 bases). This CDR3 is built from 15 residues. V lost 10 bases to trimming and J lost 0 bases, with 15 bases between them. In germline, CDR1 is ENHRY, CDR2 SYGVKD. The CDR3 region is CATQDNAATNEKLFF. Here the CDR3 DNA reads TGTGCCACCCAGGACAACGCCGCAACTAATGAAAAACTGTTTTTT.

This rearrangement joins TRBV2 to TRBJ1-3; D uncertain. The CDR3 contains 14 residues. Deletions cut 2 bases from V and 10 bases from J, with 15 bases between. The germline V gene has CDR1 SNHLY and CDR2 FYNNEI. The CDR3 bases are TGTGCCAGCAGTGAACAAGCGGTCCCCACGACCATATATTTT. It specifies CASSEQAVPTTIYF.

The chain carries TRBV4-1 and TRBJ2-2; 8 bases line up with TRBD2. CDR3 size: 14 residues. After removal of 1 base from V and 7 bases from J, the junction contained 2 bases not matched to a gene. Germline CDR1 is MGHRA and CDR2 is YSYEKL. For the CDR3, the DNA is TGCGCCAGCAGCCAAGCGGGGGGGATCGGGGAGCTGTTTTTT. Protein: CASSQAGGIGELFF.

This clone was found a few times. The J gene is TRBJ1-4, the V gene TRBV29-1, with 7 bases aligning to TRBD1. Per the germline V gene, CDR1 is SQVTM and CDR2 is ANQGSEA. V lost 2 bases and J lost 11; bases outside the gene matches: 5. This CDR3 is 12 amino acids long. In DNA form, the CDR3 reads TGCAGCGTTGAACTCGACAGGGACAAACTGTTTTTT. It specifies CSVELDRDKLFF.

Details on this clone: The identical CDR3 is also encoded by other nucleotide sequences in the sample. The chain recombines TRBV5-6 with TRBJ2-1; the match to TRBD2 covers 9 bases. The ends lost 4 bases at V and 4 bases at J; junction bases unmatched: 3. From germline, CDR1 is SGHDT and CDR2 YYEEEE. The CDR3 length is 14 residues. This chain's CDR3 is CASSLSGGYNEQFF. In nucleotides, the CDR3 is TGTGCCAGCAGCCTGAGCGGGGGGTACAATGAGCAGTTCTTC.

The chain couples TRBV7-8 to TRBJ2-5; D is perhaps TRBD1 (5 bases). This CDR3 contains 14 residues. V gave up 3 bases and J gave up 5 bases, with 13 bases separating them. Germline V gene data show CDR1 as SGHVS and CDR2 as FQNEAQ. The CDR3 spells CASSFGHLDETQYF. Written as DNA, the CDR3 is TGTGCCAGCAGCTTCGGACACCTTGATGAGACCCAGTACTTC.

This clone is labeled as medium-sized. V is TRBV7-2 and J is TRBJ1-4, with a tentative D call TRBD1 (5 bases). The CDR3 is 14 residues long. V gave up 5 bases and J gave up 8 bases, with 15 bases separating them. CDR1 and CDR2 from the germline V gene are SGHTA and FQGNSA. The CDR3 here is CASSPGGVREKLFF. The CDR3, as DNA: TGTGCCAGCAGCCCCGGGGGGGTCAGGGAAAAACTGTTTTTT. Combining the CDR3 with reference TRBV7-2 and TRBJ1-4 gives the whole variable domain GAGVSQSPSNKVTEKGKDVELRCDPISGHTALYWYRQSLGQGLEFLIYFQGNSAPDKSGLPSDRFSAERTGGSVSTLTIQRTQQEDSAVYLCASSPGGVREKLFFGSGTQLSVL.

This clone was detected only a few times. The chain combines TRBV7-3 with TRBJ2-1, with a weak D call TRBD2 (5 bases). The length of the CDR3 is 15 residues. Between the trimmed V and J ends, which lost 4 bases and 6 bases, there was a span of 16 bases. Per the germline V gene, CDR1 is SGHTA and CDR2 is FQGTGA. The CDR3, as DNA: TGTGCCAGCAGCTCCGACATGGAGGATGGCAATGAGCAGTTCTTC. This codes for CASSSDMEDGNEQFF.

The chain links TRBV5-4 to TRBJ1-6, with 10 bases lining up with TRBD1. The junction had 3 bases not matched to a gene; V was cut back by 2 bases and J by 7 bases. Germline values: CDR1 SGHNT, CDR2 YYREEE (reference sequence). CDR3 length equals 15 residues. DNA for the CDR3: TGTGCCAGCAGCTTCCGGGACAGGGGAAATTCACCCCTCCACTTT. It translates to CASSFRDRGNSPLHF.

The chain employs TRBV4-3 and TRBJ2-5; 11 bases are shared with TRBD2. Germline CDR1 reads LGHNA; CDR2 reads YSLEER. After removal of 4 bases from V and 2 bases from J, the junction contained 6 bases not matched to a gene. The CDR3 has 16 amino acids. Here the CDR3 DNA reads TGCGCCAGCAGCCGAACTAGCGGGGGCCCACAAGAGACCCAGTACTTC. This gives the protein CASSRTSGGPQETQYF.

The rearrangement links TRBV9 to TRBJ2-3; 9 nucleotides agree with TRBD2. This CDR3 region has 14 residues. Unmatched junction bases numbered 7, after V lost 3 bases and J lost 8 bases. Germline CDR1 and CDR2: SGDLS and YYNGEE. The CDR3 coding sequence is TGTGCCAGCAGCGAGGCGGGGGGGCCGAGTACGCAGTATTTT. Translated: CASSEAGGPSTQYF.

The V and J genes are TRBV7-9 and TRBJ1-2; 10 bases align to TRBD1. Germline V gene sequence: CDR1 SEHNR, CDR2 FQNEAQ (reference sequence). Trimming cost V 3 bases and J 3 bases; bases outside gene matches: 1. CDR3 length: 14 residues. CDR3 amino acids: CASSFGTGDYGYTF. CDR3 DNA sequence: TGTGCCAGCAGCTTTGGGACAGGGGACTATGGCTACACCTTC. The entire variable domain, with the rest obtained from reference TRBV7-9 and TRBJ1-2, is as follows: DTGVSQNPRHKITKRGQNVTFRCDPISEHNRLYWYRQTLGQGPEFLTYFQNEAQLEKSRLLSDRFSAERPKGSFSTLEIQRTEQGDSAMYLCASSFGTGDYGYTFGSGTRLTVV.

Only a few counts were recorded for this clone. The chain links TRBV4-2 to TRBJ2-3; the D gene is possibly TRBD2 (6 bases). V lost 1 base to trimming and J lost 2 bases, with 10 bases between them. Per the germline V gene, CDR1 is LGHNA and CDR2 is YNFKEQ. This CDR3 is 15 amino acids long. DNA for the CDR3: TGTGCCAGCAGCCAAGCTCGGGGGACCACAGATACGCAGTATTTT. This sequence encodes CASSQARGTTDTQYF.

The chain combines TRBV2 with TRBJ2-5; tentatively, D is TRBD1 (5 bases). Between the trimmed V and J ends, which lost 8 bases and 5 bases, there was a span of 18 bases. The CDR3 runs to 14 residues. Germline CDR1 and CDR2: SNHLY and FYNNEI. In DNA form, the CDR3 reads TGTGCCAGCCAGACAGATACTGTTGTGGAGACCCAGTACTTC. It is translated as CASQTDTVVETQYF.

A few counts support this clone. This chain uses TRBV9 with TRBJ1-2, with D unclear. The CDR3 totals 13 residues. V lost 1 base, J lost 9 bases, and 13 bases lay in between. Per germline, CDR1 SGDLS and CDR2 YYNGEE. The CDR3 sequence is CASSVPPEGSYTF. In DNA form, the CDR3 reads TGTGCCAGCAGCGTACCTCCGGAGGGTAGCTACACCTTC.

This clone has more than one count but fewer than ten. This sequence joins TRBV4-1 and TRBJ2-2, with 8 bases lining up with TRBD1. The germline CDR1 and CDR2 sequences are MGHRA and YSYEKL. The CDR3 contains 15 residues. V gave up 7 bases and J gave up 5 bases; unmatched junction bases: 9. The CDR3 reads CASKQPGGKTGELFF. CDR3 DNA sequence: TGCGCCAGCAAACAACCAGGGGGCAAAACCGGGGAGCTGTTTTTT.

The sample holds a few counts of this clone. The chain uses TRBV7-9 and TRBJ1-6, with a weak D call TRBD1 (6 bases). The CDR3 loop spans 18 amino acids. Trimming cost V 2 bases and J 13 bases, with 27 bases left between them. From germline, CDR1 is SEHNR and CDR2 FQNEAQ (reference sequence). DNA for the CDR3: TGTGCCAGCAGCTTACACGCCGGATACAGGGCGCAGATTCACCCCCTCCACTTT. This encodes CASSLHAGYRAQIHPLHF.